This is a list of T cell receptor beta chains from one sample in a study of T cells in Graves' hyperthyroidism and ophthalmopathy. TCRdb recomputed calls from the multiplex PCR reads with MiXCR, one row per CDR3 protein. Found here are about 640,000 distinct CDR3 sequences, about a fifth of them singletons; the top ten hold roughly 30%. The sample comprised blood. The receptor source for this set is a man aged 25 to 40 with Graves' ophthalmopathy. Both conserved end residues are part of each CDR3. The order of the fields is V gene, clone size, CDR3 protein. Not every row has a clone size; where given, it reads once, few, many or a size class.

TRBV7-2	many	CASSLVGGAPVEAFF
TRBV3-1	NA	CASSQVPGLAGTFYEQYF
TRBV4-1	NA	CASSLKLPGGDEQYF
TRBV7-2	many	CASSQTIAGLYEQYF
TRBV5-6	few	CASSLAPGGGYTF
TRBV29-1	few	CSVVSDRAYEQYF
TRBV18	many	CASSPPQGSGEAFF
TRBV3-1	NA	CASSSRDGTHEQYF
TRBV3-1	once	CASSQGAGGSYEQYF
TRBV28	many	CASSWTSGRSGETQYF
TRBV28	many	CASSLSPNYGYTF
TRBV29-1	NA	CSVEGYRGLHEQYF
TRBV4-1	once	CASSQNGLAGASGFEQYF
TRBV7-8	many	CASKTGYYEQYF
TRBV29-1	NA	CSVDPRGNTGELFF
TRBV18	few	CASSAGGRTGNEQFF
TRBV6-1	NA	CATSPGGSYEQYF
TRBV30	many	CAWSVGGLNTEAFF
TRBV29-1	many	CSVSLNGRGNYGYTF
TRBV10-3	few	CAIKVGVTEAFF
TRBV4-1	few	CASSQDPARGYTF
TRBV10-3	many	CAISESTGVTNEKLFF
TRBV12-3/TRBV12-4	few	CASSLSGALNTGELFF
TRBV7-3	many	CASSLTGAVNEQFF
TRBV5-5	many	CASSHVNTEAFF
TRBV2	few	CAGLTRTSGSYEQYF
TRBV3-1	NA	CASSPSGLADLLQYF
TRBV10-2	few	CASSYGTSGIAYEQYF
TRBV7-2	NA	CASSKDRGLNQPQHF
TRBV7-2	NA	CASSFRLAGTDTQYF
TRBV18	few	CASSPGGSGASTGELFF
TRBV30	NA	CAWSPPRGGLEKLFF
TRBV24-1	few	CATSGGQRTGELFF
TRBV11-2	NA	CASSLDMGSSYEQYF
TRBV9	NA	CASSKGLAGIPVSHEQYF
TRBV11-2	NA	CASSLGQANAEAFF
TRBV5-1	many	CASSGAAANTGELFF
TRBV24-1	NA	CATSETGGGTDTQYF
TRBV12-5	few	CASGSTEKTGGANYGYTF
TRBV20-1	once	CSAPLAGEYEQYF
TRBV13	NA	CASSSGQLSRLPPLHF
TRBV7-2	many	CASSLASSGRNEQFF
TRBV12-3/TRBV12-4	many	CASQRGATNEKLFF
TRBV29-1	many	CSVALQGLGSPLHF
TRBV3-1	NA	CASSQEGQVNEKLFF
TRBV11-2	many	CASSLFSLDLAGVGYEQYF
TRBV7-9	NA	CASSLPEQGNYGYTF